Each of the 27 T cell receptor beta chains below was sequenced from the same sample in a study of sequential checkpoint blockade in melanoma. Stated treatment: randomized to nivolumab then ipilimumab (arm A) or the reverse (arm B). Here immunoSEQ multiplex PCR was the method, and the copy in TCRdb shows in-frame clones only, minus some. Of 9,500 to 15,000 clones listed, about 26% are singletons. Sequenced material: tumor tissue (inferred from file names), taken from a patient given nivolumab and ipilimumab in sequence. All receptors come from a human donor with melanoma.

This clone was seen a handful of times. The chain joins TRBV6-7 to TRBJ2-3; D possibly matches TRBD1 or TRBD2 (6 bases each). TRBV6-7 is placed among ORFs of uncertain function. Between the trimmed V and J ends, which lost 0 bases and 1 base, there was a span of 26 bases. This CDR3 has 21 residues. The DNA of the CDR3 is TGTGCCAGCAGTTACTCATGGTTGGAGGGGGAAACATATTATGGCACAGATACGCAGTATTTT. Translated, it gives CASSYSWLEGETYYGTDTQYF.

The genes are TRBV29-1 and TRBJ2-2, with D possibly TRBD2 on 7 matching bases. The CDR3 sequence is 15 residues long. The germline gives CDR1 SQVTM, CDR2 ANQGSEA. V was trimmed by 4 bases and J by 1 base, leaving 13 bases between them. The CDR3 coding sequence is TGCAGCGTTGTGGGCGGGGGCCGGAACACCGGGGAGCTGTTTTTT. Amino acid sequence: CSVVGGGRNTGELFF.

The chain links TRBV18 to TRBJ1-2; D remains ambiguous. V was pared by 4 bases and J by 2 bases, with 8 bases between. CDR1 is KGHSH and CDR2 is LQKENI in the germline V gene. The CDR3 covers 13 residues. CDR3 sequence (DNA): TGTGCCAGCTCACTGCACAAAAACTATGGCTACACCTTC. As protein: CASSLHKNYGYTF.

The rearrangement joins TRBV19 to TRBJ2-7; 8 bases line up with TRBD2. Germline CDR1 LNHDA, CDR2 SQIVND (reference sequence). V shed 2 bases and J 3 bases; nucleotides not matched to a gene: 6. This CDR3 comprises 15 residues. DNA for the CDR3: TGTGCCAGTAGTATAACTTCCAGCGGGGGCTACGAGCAGTACTTC. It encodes CASSITSSGGYEQYF.

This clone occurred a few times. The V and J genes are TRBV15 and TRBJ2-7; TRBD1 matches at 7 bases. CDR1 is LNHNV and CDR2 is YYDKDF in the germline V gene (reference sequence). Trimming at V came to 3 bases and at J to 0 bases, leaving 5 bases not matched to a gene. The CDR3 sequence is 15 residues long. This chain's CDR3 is CATSRERDSSYEQYF. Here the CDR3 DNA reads TGTGCCACCAGCAGGGAAAGGGACAGCTCCTACGAGCAGTACTTC.

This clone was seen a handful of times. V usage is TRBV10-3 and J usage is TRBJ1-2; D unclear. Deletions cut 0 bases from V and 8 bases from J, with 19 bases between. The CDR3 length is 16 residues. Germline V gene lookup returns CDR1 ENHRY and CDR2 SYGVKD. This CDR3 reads CAISESPGPPYLGYTF. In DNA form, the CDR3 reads TGTGCCATCAGTGAGTCTCCCGGCCCACCTTATCTCGGCTACACCTTC.

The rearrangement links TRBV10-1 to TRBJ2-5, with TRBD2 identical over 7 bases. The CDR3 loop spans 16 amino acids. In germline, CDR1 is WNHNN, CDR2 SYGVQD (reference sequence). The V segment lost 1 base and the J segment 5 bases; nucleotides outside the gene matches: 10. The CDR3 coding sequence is TGCGCCAGCAGTGAGTTTCCCCGGGGGGAAGTGGAGACCCAGTACTTC. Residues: CASSEFPRGEVETQYF.

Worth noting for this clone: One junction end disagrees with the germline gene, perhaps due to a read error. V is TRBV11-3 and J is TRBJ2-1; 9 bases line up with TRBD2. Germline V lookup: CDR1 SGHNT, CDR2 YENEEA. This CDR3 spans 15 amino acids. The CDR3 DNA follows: TGTGCCAGCAGCTTAGACGAGGTCTCAGCGGGGGGCCGTATCTTC. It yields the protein CASSLDEVSAGGRIF.

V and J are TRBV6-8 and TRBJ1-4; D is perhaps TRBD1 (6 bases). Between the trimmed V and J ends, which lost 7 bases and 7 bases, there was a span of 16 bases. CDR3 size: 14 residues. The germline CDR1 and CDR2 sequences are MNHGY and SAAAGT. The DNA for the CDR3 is TGTGCCAGCAATCCCACAGGGCTGGGTGAAAAACTGTTTTTT. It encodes CASNPTGLGEKLFF.

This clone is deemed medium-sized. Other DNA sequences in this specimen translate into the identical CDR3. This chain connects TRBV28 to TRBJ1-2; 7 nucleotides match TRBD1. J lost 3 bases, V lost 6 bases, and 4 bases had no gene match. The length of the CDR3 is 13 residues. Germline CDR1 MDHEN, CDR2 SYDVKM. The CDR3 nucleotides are TGTGCCAGCAGGGATACAGGGGACTATGGCTACACCTTC. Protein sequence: CASRDTGDYGYTF.

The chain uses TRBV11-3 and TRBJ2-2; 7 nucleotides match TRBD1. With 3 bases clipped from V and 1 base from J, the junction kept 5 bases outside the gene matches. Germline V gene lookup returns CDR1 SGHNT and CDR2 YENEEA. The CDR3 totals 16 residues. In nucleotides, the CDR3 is TGTGCCAGCAGCTTGGACGCAGGGGGGAACACCGGGGAGCTGTTTTTT. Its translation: CASSLDAGGNTGELFF. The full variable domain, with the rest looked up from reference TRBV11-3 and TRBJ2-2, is EAGVVQSPRYKIIEKKQPVAFWCNPISGHNTLYWYLQNLGQGPELLIRYENEEAVDDSQLPKDRFSAERLKGVDSTLKIQPAELGDSAVYLCASSLDAGGNTGELFFGEGSRLTVL.

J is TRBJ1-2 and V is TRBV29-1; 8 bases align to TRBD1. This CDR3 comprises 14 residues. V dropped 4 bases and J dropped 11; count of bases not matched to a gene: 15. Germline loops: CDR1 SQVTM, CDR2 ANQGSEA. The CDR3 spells CSVVSTQGARVYTF. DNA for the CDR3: TGCAGCGTTGTATCGACGCAGGGGGCCCGTGTTTACACCTTC.

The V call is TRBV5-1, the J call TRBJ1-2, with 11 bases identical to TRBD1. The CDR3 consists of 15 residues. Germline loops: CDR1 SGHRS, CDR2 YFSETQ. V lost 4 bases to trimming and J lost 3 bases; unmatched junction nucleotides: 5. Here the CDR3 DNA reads TGCGCCAGCAGCAGAAGGGGACAGGGGGACTATGGCTACACCTTC. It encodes CASSRRGQGDYGYTF. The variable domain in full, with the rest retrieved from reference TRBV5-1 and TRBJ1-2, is KAGVTQTPRYLIKTRGQQVTLSCSPISGHRSVSWYQQTPGQGLQFLFEYFSETQRNKGNFPGRFSGRQFSNSRSEMNVSTLELGDSALYLCASSRRGQGDYGYTFGSGTRLTVV.

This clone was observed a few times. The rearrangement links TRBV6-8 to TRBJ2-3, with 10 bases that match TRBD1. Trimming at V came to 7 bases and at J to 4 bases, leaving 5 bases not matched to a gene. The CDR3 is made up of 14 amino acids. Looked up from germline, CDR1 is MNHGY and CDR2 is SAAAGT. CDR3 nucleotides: TGTGCCAGCACCACTGACAGGGGGCCAGATACGCAGTATTTT. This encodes CASTTDRGPDTQYF.

The CDR3 DNA is TGCAGCGTGAAAAGAAGGGGGGTATCCTACGAGCAGTACGTC. It codes for CSVKRRGVSYEQYV. The chain uses TRBV29-1 and TRBJ2-7, with D possibly being TRBD1 or TRBD2 (6 bases each). The CDR3 extends over 14 amino acids. Germline CDR1 reads SQVTM; CDR2 reads ANQGSEA. V shed 6 bases and J shed 1 base, with 16 bases lying between them.

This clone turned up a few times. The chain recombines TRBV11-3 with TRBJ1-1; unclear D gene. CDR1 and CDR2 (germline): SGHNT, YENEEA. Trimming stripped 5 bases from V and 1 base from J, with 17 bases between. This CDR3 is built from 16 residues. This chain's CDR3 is CASSRYYRDENTEAFF. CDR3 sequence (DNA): TGTGCCAGCAGCCGTTATTACAGAGACGAGAACACTGAAGCTTTCTTT.

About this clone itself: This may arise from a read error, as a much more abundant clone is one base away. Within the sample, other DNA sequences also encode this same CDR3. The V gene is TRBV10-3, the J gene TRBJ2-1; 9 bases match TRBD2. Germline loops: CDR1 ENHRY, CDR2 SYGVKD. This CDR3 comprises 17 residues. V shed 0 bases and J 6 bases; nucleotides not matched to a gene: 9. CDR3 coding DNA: TGTGCCATCAGTGAGTCGCTGGGGCGGGGGGGCGTCAATGAGCAGTTCTTC. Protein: CAISESLGRGGVNEQFF.

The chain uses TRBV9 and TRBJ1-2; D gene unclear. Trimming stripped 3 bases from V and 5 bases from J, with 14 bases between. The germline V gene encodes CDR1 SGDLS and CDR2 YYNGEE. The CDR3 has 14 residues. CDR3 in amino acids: CASSATVAEYGYTF. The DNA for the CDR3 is TGTGCCAGCAGCGCCACCGTGGCAGAGTATGGCTACACCTTC.

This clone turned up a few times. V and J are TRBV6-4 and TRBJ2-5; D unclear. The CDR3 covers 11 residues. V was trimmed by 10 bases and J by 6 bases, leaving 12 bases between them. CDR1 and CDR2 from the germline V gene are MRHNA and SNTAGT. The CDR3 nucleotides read TGTGCCACCCGATCCCTGAAGACCCAGTACTTC. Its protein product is CATRSLKTQYF.

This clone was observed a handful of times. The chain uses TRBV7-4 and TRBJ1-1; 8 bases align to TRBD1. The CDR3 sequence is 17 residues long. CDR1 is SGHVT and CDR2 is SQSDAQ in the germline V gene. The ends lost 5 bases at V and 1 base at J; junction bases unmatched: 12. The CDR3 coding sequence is TGTGCCAGCAGCCCACAGGGGGAAGGCGTTCGGAACACTGAAGCTTTCTTT. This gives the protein CASSPQGEGVRNTEAFF.

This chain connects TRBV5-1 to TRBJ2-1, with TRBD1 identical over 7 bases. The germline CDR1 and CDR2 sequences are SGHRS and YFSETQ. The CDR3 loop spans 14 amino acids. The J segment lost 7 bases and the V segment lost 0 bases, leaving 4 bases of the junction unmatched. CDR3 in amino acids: CASSLGDSRNEQFF. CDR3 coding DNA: TGCGCCAGCAGCTTGGGGGACAGTCGAAATGAGCAGTTCTTC.

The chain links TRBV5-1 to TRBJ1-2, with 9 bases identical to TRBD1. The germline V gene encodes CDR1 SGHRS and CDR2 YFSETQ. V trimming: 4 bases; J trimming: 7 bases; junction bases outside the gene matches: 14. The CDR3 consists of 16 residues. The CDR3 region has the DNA TGCGCCAGCAGCCAGCCCGTGACAGGGGGAGGCTTTGGCTACACCTTC. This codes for CASSQPVTGGGFGYTF.

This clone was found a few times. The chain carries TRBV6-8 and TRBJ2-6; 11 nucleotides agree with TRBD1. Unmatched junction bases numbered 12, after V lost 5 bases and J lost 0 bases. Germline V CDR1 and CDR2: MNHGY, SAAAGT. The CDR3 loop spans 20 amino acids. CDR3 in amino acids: CASSRLATGTGGSGANVLTF. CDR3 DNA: TGTGCCAGCAGTCGACTAGCGACCGGGACAGGGGGCTCTGGGGCCAACGTCCTGACTTTC.

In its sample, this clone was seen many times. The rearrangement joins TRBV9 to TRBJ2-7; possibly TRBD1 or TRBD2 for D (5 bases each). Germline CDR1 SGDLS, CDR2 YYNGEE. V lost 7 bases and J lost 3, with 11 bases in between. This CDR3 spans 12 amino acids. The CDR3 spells CASDEGLYEQYV. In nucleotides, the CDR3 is TGTGCCAGCGACGAGGGGCTCTACGAGCAGTACGTC.

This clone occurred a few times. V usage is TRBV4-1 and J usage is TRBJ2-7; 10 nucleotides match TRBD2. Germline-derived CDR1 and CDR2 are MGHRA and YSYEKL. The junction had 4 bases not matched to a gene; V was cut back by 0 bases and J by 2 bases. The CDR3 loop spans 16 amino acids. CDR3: CASSQDLAGDTYEQYF. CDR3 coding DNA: TGCGCCAGCAGCCAAGATCTAGCGGGGGATACCTACGAGCAGTACTTC.

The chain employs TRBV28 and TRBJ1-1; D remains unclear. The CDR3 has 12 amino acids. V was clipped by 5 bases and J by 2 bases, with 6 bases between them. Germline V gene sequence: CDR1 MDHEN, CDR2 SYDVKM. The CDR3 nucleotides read TGTGCCAGCAGTGATTTAAACACTGAAGCTTTCTTT. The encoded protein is CASSDLNTEAFF.

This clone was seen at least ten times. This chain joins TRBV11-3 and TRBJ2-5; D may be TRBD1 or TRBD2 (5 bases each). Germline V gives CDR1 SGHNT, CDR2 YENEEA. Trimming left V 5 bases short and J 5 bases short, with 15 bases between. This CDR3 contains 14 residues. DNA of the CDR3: TGTGCCAGCAGCCCGCTAATTTGGGGGGAGACCCAGTACTTC. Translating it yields CASSPLIWGETQYF.